One sample yielded the 10 T cell receptor beta chains listed below, sequenced in a study of T cell changes during pregnancy in multiple sclerosis. The method was immunoSEQ multiplex PCR; TCRdb's version includes in-frame clones alone and lacks a portion of them. The sample has tens of thousands of clones; 80% to 90% are singletons. The source material was CD4+ T cells from peripheral blood mononuclear cells, sampled in the second trimester of pregnancy. The source is a female donor with multiple sclerosis, enrolled in a pregnancy study.

The gene calls are TRBV7-9 and TRBJ1-2; D not certain. Germline V gives CDR1 SEHNR, CDR2 FQNEAQ (reference sequence). This CDR3 is built from 15 residues. The ends were cut back, 5 bases at V and 4 bases at J, with 17 bases in the middle. The CDR3 coding sequence is TGTGCCAGCAGCCCGGACTCTCCGATCGCCTATGGCTACACCTTC. Protein: CASSPDSPIAYGYTF.

The chain is built from TRBV27 and TRBJ1-1; 9 bases are a match to TRBD1. V dropped 3 bases and J dropped 3; count of bases not matched to a gene: 2. The CDR3 totals 14 residues. Per germline, CDR1 MNHEY and CDR2 SMNVEV (reference sequence). The CDR3 nucleotides read TGTGCCAGCAGTTTTCGGGACAGGGACACTGAAGCTTTCTTT. It encodes CASSFRDRDTEAFF.

The chain combines TRBV2 with TRBJ2-5, with 8 bases matching TRBD1. The CDR3 loop spans 14 amino acids. Germline V CDR1 and CDR2: SNHLY, FYNNEI. V was pared by 6 bases and J by 4 bases, with 7 bases of the junction left unmatched. In nucleotides, the CDR3 is TGTGCCAGCAGGACCAGGGGGCGCATAGAGACCCAGTACTTC. It codes for CASRTRGRIETQYF.

CDR3 bases: TGTGCCAGCAGTTTAACAGAACTCTATGGCTACACCTTC. Residues: CASSLTELYGYTF. The chain uses TRBV28 and TRBJ1-2; no reliable D call. The V end was cut by 2 bases, the J end by 4 bases, with 8 bases between. The CDR3 extends over 13 amino acids. CDR1 is MDHEN and CDR2 is SYDVKM in the germline V gene.

The rearrangement uses TRBV5-6 and TRBJ2-1; D is possibly TRBD2 (6 bases). The germline V gene encodes CDR1 SGHDT and CDR2 YYEEEE. CDR3 length equals 14 residues. The V end lost 0 bases, the J end lost 8 bases, and 12 bases lay between the germline ends. The CDR3, as DNA: TGTGCCAGCAGCTTGGACGGGAGTAGGGATGAGCAGTTCTTC. It yields the protein CASSLDGSRDEQFF.

This clone occurred a few times. CDR3 residues: CASSPAGANTEAFF. The CDR3 DNA sequence: TGTGCCAGCTCACCGGCAGGGGCGAACACTGAAGCTTTCTTT. V usage is TRBV18 and J usage is TRBJ1-1; tentative D call: TRBD1 (6 bases). This CDR3 spans 14 amino acids. Germline CDR1 and CDR2: KGHSH and LQKENI. The V and J ends lost 3 bases and 1 base respectively, with 9 bases between them.

This clone was counted a few times. The CDR3 loop reads CASNPGGAIDYGYTF. CDR3 sequence (DNA): TGTGCCAGCAACCCCGGAGGGGCTATCGACTATGGCTACACCTTC. The chain uses TRBV28 and TRBJ1-2; TRBD1 is a possible D gene (5 bases). Trimming removed 7 bases at V and 3 bases at J, with 18 bases between. Germline lookup yields CDR1 MDHEN and CDR2 SYDVKM. The CDR3 spans 15 residues.

The chain links TRBV19 to TRBJ2-7; 13 bases fit TRBD2. V lost 7 bases and J lost 5; bases outside the gene matches: 2. The length of the CDR3 is 13 residues. Germline V lookup: CDR1 LNHDA, CDR2 SQIVND (reference sequence). The CDR3 region has the DNA TGTGCCAGTACCGGACTAGCGGGAGACGAGCAGTACTTC. It yields the protein CASTGLAGDEQYF.

This sequence joins TRBV9 and TRBJ1-6, with D possibly being TRBD1 (6 bases). The CDR3 is 14 amino acids. Trimming took off 7 bases at V and 14 bases at J, with 22 bases between the two ends. Germline assignment: CDR1 SGDLS and CDR2 YYNGEE. For the CDR3, the DNA is TGTGCCAGCTCATTTAGGGACATGGAAAAGACCCTCCACTTT. Its translation: CASSFRDMEKTLHF. Looking up the rest from reference TRBV9 and TRBJ1-6 gives the full variable domain: DSGVTQTPKHLITATGQRVTLRCSPRSGDLSVYWYQQSLDQGLQFLIQYYNGEERAKGNILERFSAQQFPDLHSELNLSSLELGDSALYFCASSFRDMEKTLHFGNGTRLTVT.

This chain uses TRBV21-1 with TRBJ2-7; the DNA was not used to check the table's D call, TRBD1. TRBV21-1 is annotated as a pseudogene. This CDR3 has 11 residues. This CDR3 is CASSTSQVQYF. CDR3 DNA sequence: TGTGCCAGCAGCACCTCACAGGTGCAGTACTTC.